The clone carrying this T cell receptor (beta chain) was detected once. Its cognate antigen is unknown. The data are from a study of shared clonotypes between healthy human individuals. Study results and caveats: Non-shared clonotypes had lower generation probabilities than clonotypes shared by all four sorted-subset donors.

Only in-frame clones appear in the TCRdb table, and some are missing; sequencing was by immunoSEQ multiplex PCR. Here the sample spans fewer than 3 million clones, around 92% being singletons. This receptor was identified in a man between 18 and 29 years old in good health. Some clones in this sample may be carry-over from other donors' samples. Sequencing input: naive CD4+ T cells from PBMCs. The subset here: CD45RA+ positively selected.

The CDR3 DNA sequence: TGTGCCAGCAGTGACCCCTCAGGGACAAATACGCAGTATTTT. Residues: CASSDPSGTNTQYF. The V call is TRBV25-1, the J call TRBJ2-3, with TRBD1 as a possible D gene (6 bases). Germline V gene lookup returns CDR1 MGHDK and CDR2 SYGVNS. V shed 3 bases and J shed 7 bases, with 14 bases lying between them. The CDR3 is 14 amino acids. The whole variable domain, remainder taken from reference TRBV25-1 and TRBJ2-3, is EADIYQTPRYLVIGTGKKITLECSQTMGHDKMYWYQQDPGMELHLIHYSYGVNSTEKGDLSSESTVSRIRTEHFPLTLESARPSHTSQYLCASSDPSGTNTQYFGPGTRLTVL.